The 23 T cell receptor beta chains below all came from one sample that was sequenced in a study of T cell responses to AZD1222 COVID-19 vaccine. Using immunoSEQ multiplex PCR, the repertoire was profiled, and TCRdb retains in-frame clones only, with some absent. The sample consists of 90,000 to 100,000 clones, 85% of them appearing once. This material consisted of peripheral blood, taken 28 days after the second AZD1222 dose. The source is an adult who received the AZD1222 COVID-19 vaccine.

Only a few counts were recorded for this clone. CDR3 coding DNA: TGCGCCAGCAGCACGGTGGGAGTCCTGTCCACCTACAATGAGCAGTTCTTC. It yields the protein CASSTVGVLSTYNEQFF. The chain employs TRBV5-1 and TRBJ2-1; possible D gene TRBD2, 5 bases. Germline V gene sequence: CDR1 SGHRS, CDR2 YFSETQ. V gave up 4 bases and J gave up 2 bases, with 19 bases separating them. This CDR3 has 17 amino acids.

There are a few counts of this clone. V usage is TRBV6-2 or TRBV6-3 and J usage is TRBJ2-2, with TRBD2 matching over 11 bases. V dropped 5 bases and J dropped 4; count of bases not matched to a gene: 3. In germline, CDR1 is MNHEY, CDR2 SVGEGT. CDR3 length: 15 residues. DNA of the CDR3: TGTGCCAGCAGTACTAGCGGGAGAGGCACCGGGGAGCTGTTTTTT. It encodes CASSTSGRGTGELFF.

This sequence joins TRBV4-1 and TRBJ1-5; D ambiguous. Trimming cost V 3 bases and J 0 bases, with 9 bases left between them. The CDR3 is made up of 15 amino acids. Germline-derived CDR1 and CDR2 are MGHRA and YSYEKL. The chain's CDR3 is CASSQWTDSNQPQHF. CDR3 DNA: TGCGCCAGCAGCCAGTGGACGGATAGCAATCAGCCCCAGCATTTT.

V gene TRBV2 combines with J gene TRBJ1-6; D is perhaps TRBD1 (6 bases). Germline V lookup: CDR1 SNHLY, CDR2 FYNNEI. The CDR3 contains 14 residues. Deletions cut 5 bases from V and 6 bases from J, with 11 bases between. This CDR3 is CASSQYRVNSPLHF. CDR3 in DNA: TGTGCCAGCAGTCAGTACAGGGTTAATTCACCCCTCCACTTT.

In its sample, this clone was seen a few times. The chain couples TRBV10-2 to TRBJ2-7; TRBD2 is a possible D gene (6 bases). V was pared by 2 bases and J by 12 bases, with 11 bases between. The CDR3 consists of 11 residues. Germline values: CDR1 WSHSY, CDR2 SAAADI. Here the CDR3 DNA reads TGCGCCAGCAGTGAGGGGCGGGATACGTACTTC. Amino acid sequence: CASSEGRDTYF.

V and J are TRBV7-9 and TRBJ2-3, with 9 bases that match TRBD2. Germline CDR1 is SEHNR and CDR2 is FQNEAQ (reference sequence). The CDR3 is 16 residues long. V gave up 5 bases and J gave up 2 bases; unmatched junction bases: 8. CDR3 residues: CASSIGTSFVTDTQYF. CDR3 DNA: TGTGCCAGCAGCATCGGGACTAGCTTTGTCACAGATACGCAGTATTTT.

The chain joins TRBV28 to TRBJ2-7; D is uncertain. The V and J ends lost 3 bases and 8 bases respectively, with 11 bases between them. The germline V gene has CDR1 MDHEN and CDR2 SYDVKM. CDR3 length: 12 residues. CDR3 DNA: TGTGCCAGCAGTTTGGTCCTACTAAAGCAGTACTTC. It codes for CASSLVLLKQYF.

This chain joins TRBV11-3 and TRBJ2-1, with 8 nucleotides matching TRBD2. Germline assignment: CDR1 SGHNT and CDR2 YENEEA. J lost 8 bases, V lost 7 bases, and 10 bases had no gene match. CDR3 size: 14 residues. The CDR3 spells CASKPGGPGDEQFF. In DNA form, the CDR3 reads TGTGCCAGCAAACCGGGAGGGCCTGGAGATGAGCAGTTCTTC.

The rearrangement joins TRBV9 to TRBJ1-1; 7 bases agree with TRBD1. The length of the CDR3 is 16 residues. With V trimmed by 0 bases and J by 4 bases, 9 bases remained unmatched. Germline lookup yields CDR1 SGDLS and CDR2 YYNGEE. The CDR3 bases are TGTGCCAGCAGCGTAGGGGCAGGGGGAAAAAGCACTGAAGCTTTCTTT. The encoded protein is CASSVGAGGKSTEAFF.

The genes are TRBV12-5 and TRBJ2-1; D uncertain. This CDR3 region has 14 residues. CDR1 and CDR2 (germline): LGHNT, FRNRAP. Between the trimmed V and J ends, which lost 2 bases and 8 bases, there was a span of 13 bases. CDR3 DNA sequence: TGTGCTAGTGGTTTGTCCCCCGGGCGGTATGAGCAGTTCTTC. It translates to CASGLSPGRYEQFF.

This clone was observed a single time. The CDR3 loop is CASSLARGQGNTEAFF. Here the CDR3 DNA reads TGTGCCAGCAGCCTGGCCCGGGGGCAGGGGAACACTGAAGCTTTCTTT. This chain joins TRBV27 and TRBJ1-1, with D perhaps matching TRBD1 (6 bases). Germline CDR1 MNHEY, CDR2 SMNVEV (reference sequence). Trimming stripped 6 bases from V and 1 base from J, with 18 bases between. The CDR3 is made up of 16 amino acids.

This clone was detected once. This chain uses TRBV11-3 with TRBJ2-2; D call uncertain. V lost 5 bases and J lost 2, with 15 bases in between. Germline CDR1 SGHNT, CDR2 YENEEA. The CDR3 has 16 amino acids. This CDR3 is CASSPQPFLNTGELFF. CDR3 nucleotides: TGTGCCAGCAGCCCTCAGCCTTTTCTAAACACCGGGGAGCTGTTTTTT.

This chain uses TRBV7-9 with TRBJ2-3; a weak D match, TRBD2 (7 bases). Deletions cut 4 bases from V and 0 bases from J, with 20 bases between. Germline V gene data show CDR1 as SEHNR and CDR2 as FQNEAQ (reference sequence). CDR3 size: 18 residues. Here the CDR3 DNA reads TGTGCCAGCAGCTCGACAGGACTGGGTAGCGGGAGCACAGATACGCAGTATTTT. Protein sequence: CASSSTGLGSGSTDTQYF.

The chain has TRBV5-6 and TRBJ1-5; TRBD1 is a possible D gene (6 bases). Germline CDR1 reads SGHDT; CDR2 reads YYEEEE. This CDR3 comprises 17 residues. V was pared by 0 bases and J by 2 bases, with 15 bases between. CDR3 DNA: TGTGCCAGCAGCTTGGGACAGGAGTTTGGTGGCAATCAGCCCCAGCATTTT. This encodes CASSLGQEFGGNQPQHF.

The rearrangement joins TRBV5-6 to TRBJ2-7; 7 bases match TRBD2. The length of the CDR3 is 19 residues. The J segment lost 6 bases and the V segment lost 4 bases, leaving 25 bases of the junction unmatched. The V gene's germline CDR1 is SGHDT and CDR2 YYEEEE. The CDR3 region is CASSRRSGNVGWRYFEQYF. In nucleotides, the CDR3 is TGTGCCAGCAGCAGGAGGAGCGGGAACGTCGGTTGGAGATATTTCGAGCAGTACTTC.

The genes are TRBV5-8 and TRBJ2-1; D is uncertain. V lost 0 bases to trimming and J lost 6 bases, with 4 bases between them. The CDR3 is 12 residues long. Germline CDR1 is SGHTS and CDR2 is YDEGEE. In nucleotides, the CDR3 is TGTGCCAGCAGCTTGGAAAGCAATGAGCAGTTCTTC. Translated: CASSLESNEQFF.

This chain links TRBV5-1 with TRBJ2-6, with a tentative D call TRBD1 (6 bases). V lost 0 bases to trimming and J lost 1 base, with 11 bases between them. Germline loops: CDR1 SGHRS, CDR2 YFSETQ. CDR3 size: 17 residues. The CDR3 bases are TGCGCCAGCAGCTTGGCGGTGGGGGCATCTGGGGCCAACGTCCTGACTTTC. It encodes CASSLAVGASGANVLTF. Drawing the rest from reference TRBV5-1 and TRBJ2-6, the complete variable domain is KAGVTQTPRYLIKTRGQQVTLSCSPISGHRSVSWYQQTPGQGLQFLFEYFSETQRNKGNFPGRFSGRQFSNSRSEMNVSTLELGDSALYLCASSLAVGASGANVLTFGAGSRLTVL.

This clone has only one observation. CDR3 in amino acids: CASSSGTPDNEQFF. In nucleotides, the CDR3 is TGTGCCAGCAGTTCCGGGACGCCAGACAATGAGCAGTTCTTC. V usage is TRBV7-3 and J usage is TRBJ2-1; D is possibly TRBD1 or TRBD2 (5 bases each). The length of the CDR3 is 14 residues. Trimming shortened V by 6 bases and J by 5 bases, and 14 bases separated the two germline ends. Germline V gives CDR1 SGHTA, CDR2 FQGTGA.

In this sample, this clone turned up once. The chain is built from TRBV5-1 and TRBJ1-1; no firm D call. Germline assignment: CDR1 SGHRS and CDR2 YFSETQ. V lost 5 bases to trimming and J lost 3 bases, with 14 bases between them. The CDR3 loop spans 14 amino acids. The CDR3 region has the DNA TGCGCCAGCAGACTCCGACGGGCGGACACTGAAGCTTTCTTT. Translated: CASRLRRADTEAFF. The variable domain in full, with the rest retrieved from reference TRBV5-1 and TRBJ1-1, is KAGVTQTPRYLIKTRGQQVTLSCSPISGHRSVSWYQQTPGQGLQFLFEYFSETQRNKGNFPGRFSGRQFSNSRSEMNVSTLELGDSALYLCASRLRRADTEAFFGQGTRLTVV.

The rearrangement links TRBV4-1 to TRBJ2-1; 12 nucleotides align to TRBD2. CDR3 length: 16 residues. Germline trimming cut 4 bases from V and 4 bases from J; bases unmatched to any gene: 5. The germline V gene encodes CDR1 MGHRA and CDR2 YSYEKL. Here the CDR3 DNA reads TGCGCCAGCAGCCTAACACTAGCGGGAGGATACAATGAGCAGTTCTTC. Translated, it gives CASSLTLAGGYNEQFF.

V is TRBV29-1 and J is TRBJ2-7; the match to TRBD2 covers 14 bases. The CDR3 totals 16 residues. Germline CDR1 is SQVTM and CDR2 is ANQGSEA. V dropped 4 bases and J dropped 3; count of bases not matched to a gene: 8. The CDR3 region is CSVVLTTSGRGYEQYF. The CDR3 DNA is TGCAGCGTTGTTTTAACGACTAGCGGGAGGGGCTACGAGCAGTACTTC.

The genes are TRBV6-5 and TRBJ1-1; 8 positions agree with TRBD1. The J segment lost 7 bases and the V segment lost 7 bases, leaving 5 bases of the junction unmatched. The germline gives CDR1 MNHEY, CDR2 SVGAGI. The CDR3 totals 12 residues. Here the CDR3 reads CASITGTGEAFF. The CDR3 nucleotides are TGTGCCAGCATCACTGGGACAGGTGAAGCTTTCTTT.

Here the CDR3 reads CASSLDLDRRISYEQYF. The CDR3 nucleotides are TGTGCCAGCAGCTTAGATCTCGACAGAAGAATCTCCTACGAGCAGTACTTC. This chain connects TRBV7-9 to TRBJ2-7; D might be TRBD1 (5 bases). The CDR3 totals 17 residues. The germline V gene has CDR1 SEHNR and CDR2 FQNEAQ (reference sequence). V lost 1 base, J lost 0 bases, and 16 bases lay in between.